This TCR beta chain is drawn from a study of T cells in Graves' hyperthyroidism and ophthalmopathy. Study-wide points: Ophthalmopathy, as predicted by the model, came a median around 7 months after the prediction. In the blood, most expanded thyroid clonotypes above 0.001 appeared as well.

Turning to this clonotype: No antigen is known for it.

Regions amplified from RNA transcripts were the TCR beta CDR3 regions. RT-PCR in the first round (using the HTBI primer set) targeted the TCR CDR3. TCRdb re-called the multiplex PCR reads through MiXCR, storing one row per CDR3 protein. The repertoire consists of roughly 740,000 distinct CDR3 sequences, with about 17% occurring once and the leading ten covering approximately 8.4%. V was trimmed by 1 base and J by 6 bases, leaving 12 bases between them. The CDR3 length is 14 residues. CDR1 is SQVTM, CDR2 ANQGSEA, per germline. The sample comprised blood. The receptor was derived from a young man with Graves' hyperthyroidism. This chain uses TRBV29-1 with TRBJ2-2; perhaps TRBD2 as D (6 bases). The chain's CDR3 is CSVEAGGRAGELFF. CDR3 in DNA: TGCAGCGTTGAAGCCGGGGGACGGGCCGGGGAGCTGTTTTTT.